This T cell receptor beta chain is drawn from a study of cytotoxic CD8 clonotypes in ibrutinib-treated CLL. About the research overall: Partial responses totalled approximately 24 and complete responses 2; after median approximately 62 months, about 14 remained remitted and approximately twelve progressed.

About this clone itself: Its antigen remains unknown.

The table came from immunoSEQ multiplex PCR; TCRdb's copy has only in-frame clones and leaves some out. In the table there are 120,000 to 150,000 clones, around 77% of which are singletons. Findings and caveats of the study: The study sampled sustained-remission and progressing patients at different times.

This CDR3 is built from 16 residues. V was pared by 4 bases and J by 4 bases, with 8 bases of the junction left unmatched. Germline CDR1 reads SGHKS; CDR2 reads YYEKEE (reference sequence). Here the sequenced sample was PBMCs, taken after 12 months of ibrutinib treatment. This chain joins TRBV5-5 and TRBJ1-1, with TRBD1 identical over 12 bases. This TCR was sampled from a human donor with chronic lymphocytic leukemia. The CDR3 coding sequence is TGTGCCAGCAGCCTGGGACAGGGGGCCATGGGCACTGAAGCTTTCTTT. It codes for CASSLGQGAMGTEAFF.